The TCR delta chain under discussion was sequenced for a study of γδ T cells in repeated Plasmodium falciparum infection. The table lists this clone with a few counts. TCRdb pairs this DNA with a much larger clone's protein that differs at residue 7, likely a read error; the protein shown was translated from the DNA. Bulk repertoires came from Vgamma9/Vdelta2+ or Vdelta2-negative gammadelta T cells flow-sorted from PBMC. The germline V gene encodes CDR1 GEAIGNYY and CDR2 EKD. The CDR3 contains 24 residues. V trimming: 3 bases; J trimming: 10 bases; junction bases outside the gene matches: 37. TCRdb re-called clones from the multiplex PCR reads via CATT. This table has some 51,000 delta-chain clones, about 1.9% appearing once.

Material: gamma-delta T cells from blood. The sequence came from a pool of human donors (malaria-infected and uninfected, not separated). This rearrangement joins TRDV2 to TRDJ1, with 13 bases fitting TRDD3. TCRdb lists no J gene, so it was determined here by aligning the DNA to germline. CDR3 region: CACDRLTVLGDTHSVVLGDPRLIF. CDR3 nucleotides: TGTGCCTGTGACCGACTCACAGTACTGGGGGATACGCACAGTGTTGTACTGGGGGATCCTAGACTCATCTTT.